This TCR beta chain was sequenced for a study of shared clonotypes between healthy human individuals. Genomic DNA from unsorted samples was obtained from 83 million or so PBMCs (per sample). Germline CDR1 is LGHNA and CDR2 is YSLEER. V shed 3 bases, J shed 2 bases, and the junction held 6 bases outside the gene matches. CDR3 length: 15 amino acids. Each unsorted PBMC replicate got 300 ng genomic DNA, 25,000 to 30,000 genomes. Clones were sequenced by immunoSEQ multiplex PCR, and TCRdb holds only the in-frame ones, with some missing. The data contain approximately 500,000 clones, 79% of them singletons.

The chain employs TRBV4-3 and TRBJ1-1; 7 bases are a match to TRBD1. The receptor comes from a woman aged 40 to 50 in good health. Some clones in this sample may be carry-over from other donors' samples. Specimen: PBMCs. The DNA of the CDR3 is TGCGCCAGCAGCCAGTCCGACAGGGATAACACTGAAGCTTTCTTT. This gives the protein CASSQSDRDNTEAFF.